This is a list of T cell receptor beta chains from one sample in a study of blood T cell repertoires in COVID-19. Using immunoSEQ multiplex PCR, the repertoire was profiled, and TCRdb retains in-frame clones only, with some absent. The sample lists about 39,000 clones, 86% occurring once. The specimen was peripheral blood. Receptor source: a man between 35 and 55 years old with active COVID-19. Each CDR3 is given without its conserved first and last residue. Each record gives: V gene, CDR3 length, CDR3 protein.

>TRBV2|10
ASRSDSGELF
>TRBV9|12
ASSPSGRQETQY
>TRBV27|11
ASSFVGTSEAF
>TRBV7-2|13
ASKPLIGEYYGYT
>TRBV6-5|12
ASSLDSSYNEQF
>TRBV9|14
ASSVAEGTVYNEQF
>TRBV6-2/TRBV6-3|15
ASSYPGLAGRSYEQY
>TRBV6-5|10
ASSRQPGELF
>TRBV6-4|11
ASSEREYNEQF
>TRBV15|13
ATSRVEYMNTEAF
>TRBV7-8|14
ASSLAVRTGIYEQF
>TRBV28|12
ASSFELRNTEAF
>TRBV2|13
ASCEDNGLSNIQY
>TRBV7-9|13
ASSFGQGDHNEQF
>TRBV28|14
ATRWRALRSNQPQH
>TRBV5-4|14
ASSNSGRSLQETQY
>TRBV6-4|17
ASSHSEIAEALSTDTQY
>TRBV27|10
ASSFSGDEQY
>TRBV7-3|11
ASSTRSRDTQY
>TRBV7-2|16
ASSLGDRGLSGANVLT
>TRBV12-5|12
ASGTGGQGEGYT
>TRBV27|12
ASSWVAGGNEQF
>TRBV5-1|13
ASSPSEYGTDTQY
>TRBV27|11
ASSNYGRYEQY
>TRBV27|14
ASSTNRGPAKNIQY
>TRBV7-6|10
ASSPVHETQY
>TRBV7-9|16
ASSSRDSAQSLGYGYT
>TRBV6-5|13
ASRGGGREYYEQY
>TRBV27|14
ASSRARLAVPYEQY
>TRBV28|10
ATARKDYGYT
>TRBV6-5|13
ASSSVAGSQETQY
>TRBV13|9
ASSPPGELF
>TRBV30|11
AWTQGGVTEAF
>TRBV27|13
ASSLQAGDVHEQY
>TRBV7-3|12
ASSAAGGAYEAF
>TRBV13|13
ASSRTGAGANVLT
>TRBV3-1/TRBV3-2|14
ASSPNSQGTAGEQY
>TRBV9|18
ASSILEGQGAYSSGNTIY
>TRBV7-2|10
ASSFAGYEQY
>TRBV6-5|11
ASSPTGGIGYT
>TRBV27|12
ASSFATGFGEQY
>TRBV2|14
ARREESRGINYGYT
>TRBV11-2|11
ASSLVGTQPQH
>TRBV7-9|12
ASSLEGSGDTQY
>TRBV10-2|11
ASSEGARQPQH
>TRBV7-9|12
ASSLEGSGDTQY
>TRBV5-1|13
ASSYTGGRDQPQH
>TRBV29-1|9
SVQRDTEAF
>TRBV5-3|12
ARSHNTGEHEQY
>TRBV2|11
ASSDKGADGYT
>TRBV6-1|17
ASSESWLAGAGIEGEQF
>TRBV11-2|15
ASSSRPGTSGSGEQF
>TRBV20-1|15
SASRYGRGRNTGELF
>TRBV9|12
ASSAGTGGYEQY
>TRBV5-1|15
ASSLLGTSGSTDTQY
>TRBV3-1/TRBV3-2|16
ASSQVPHGLAGENEQF
>TRBV19|11
ASGDRGNQPQH
>TRBV2|12
ASSVTSVQETQY
>TRBV7-6|13
ASSLDPGGRSPLH
>TRBV5-4|13
ASSFKTGGVNEQF